These 32 T cell receptor beta chains came from one sample sequenced in a study of blood T cells in healthy people across ages (dated by TCRdb to about 2015). The library was obtained by 5' RACE. The instrument given in TCRdb is Illumina HiSeq 2500. A second 7 to 11 cycle PCR used a sample-barcoded 5' primer and a J-beta primer mix. TCRdb reworked the public reads: Q25 trimming with fastp, MiXCR clone assembly, productive beta chains retained. Records with the same CDR3 protein are collapsed into one entry carrying the most frequent genes and DNA. The sample yields roughly 1.4 million distinct CDR3 sequences; roughly 64% were counted once. The ten top clones hold 5% to 7% of the sample. The material sequenced was blood. These receptors came from a man between 18 and 35 years old in good health.

This chain links TRBV4-1 with TRBJ2-1, with D maybe TRBD2 (6 bases). Matching the DNA end better, TRBJ2-7 makes the J call doubtful. Germline CDR1 reads MGHRA; CDR2 reads YSYEKL. The CDR3 contains 17 residues. The CDR3 reads CASSQGYGRLNYNEQYF. The CDR3 DNA reads as TGCGCCAGCAGCCAAGGGTACGGGAGACTGAATTACAATGAGCAGTACTTC.

The chain uses TRBV3-1 and TRBJ2-3; possible D gene TRBD2, 6 bases. The CDR3 spans 22 residues. Trimming pared 2 bases from V and 0 bases from J, leaving 30 bases between. CDR1 LGHDT and CDR2 YNNKEL come from the germline V gene (reference sequence). Here the CDR3 DNA reads TGTGCCAGCAGCCAAATGGTACCGGGAGTGGGTGGCGTTGGATTTAGCACAGATACGCAGTATTTT. It specifies CASSQMVPGVGGVGFSTDTQYF.

V usage is TRBV18 and J usage is TRBJ2-5; perhaps TRBD1 as D (5 bases). The CDR3 consists of 14 residues. Germline CDR1 and CDR2: KGHSH and LQKENI. Trimming pared 6 bases from V and 1 base from J, leaving 12 bases between. Written as DNA, the CDR3 is TGTGCCAGCTCGCTTGACAGAATCCAAGAGACCCAGTACTTC. Amino acids: CASSLDRIQETQYF.

J is TRBJ2-2 and V is TRBV11-2; D is possibly TRBD1 (6 bases). This CDR3 has 15 amino acids. The germline CDR1 and CDR2 sequences are SGHAT and FQNNGV. Deletions cut 2 bases from V and 5 bases from J, with 12 bases between. The chain's CDR3 is CASSLMPGATGELFF. The DNA for the CDR3 is TGTGCCAGCAGCTTAATGCCAGGGGCTACCGGGGAGCTGTTTTTT.

The chain uses TRBV6-5 and TRBJ1-5; 7 bases are a match to TRBD1. Germline CDR1 is MNHEY and CDR2 is SVGAGI. V shed 5 bases, J shed 1 base, and the junction held 5 bases outside the gene matches. The CDR3 spans 15 residues. The CDR3 sequence is CASSQTGLSNQPQHF. The DNA of the CDR3 is TGTGCCAGCAGTCAGACAGGGCTAAGCAATCAGCCCCAGCATTTT.

This chain joins TRBV4-1 and TRBJ2-1; 8 bases map to TRBD2. The CDR3 has 16 amino acids. Trimming at V came to 2 bases and at J to 7 bases, leaving 10 bases not matched to a gene. Germline V CDR1 and CDR2: MGHRA, YSYEKL. CDR3 residues: CASSQTTGGALNEQFF. The CDR3 DNA sequence: TGCGCCAGCAGCCAAACGACCGGGGGGGCTCTGAATGAGCAGTTCTTC.

V is TRBV27 and J is TRBJ2-1, with 13 bases fitting TRBD2. J gave up 8 bases and V 5 bases, and 6 bases lay outside the gene matches. Germline CDR1 and CDR2: MNHEY and SMNVEV (reference sequence). This CDR3 has 15 amino acids. The CDR3 loop is CASSPTSGRLYEQFF. The CDR3 nucleotides are TGTGCCAGCAGTCCGACTAGCGGGAGGCTTTATGAGCAGTTCTTC.

This clonotype was observed a handful of times. J is TRBJ2-1 and V is TRBV15, with no clear D. This CDR3 spans 15 amino acids. Deletions cut 0 bases from V and 7 bases from J, with 13 bases between. CDR1 and CDR2 (germline): LNHNV, YYDKDF (reference sequence). The CDR3 sequence is CATSRDAGVENEQFF. DNA for the CDR3: TGTGCCACCAGCAGAGATGCTGGGGTAGAGAATGAGCAGTTCTTC.

This clonotype was counted between two and nine times. The CDR3 reads CSAPGTSVEIGTDTQYF. CDR3 coding DNA: TGCAGTGCCCCCGGGACTAGCGTTGAGATTGGCACAGATACGCAGTATTTT. The chain combines TRBV20-1 with TRBJ2-3; 10 nucleotides match TRBD2. Germline lookup yields CDR1 DFQATT and CDR2 SNEGSKA (reference sequence). The CDR3 runs 17 residues. Trimming at V came to 6 bases and at J to 1 base, leaving 13 bases not matched to a gene.

The rearrangement links TRBV4-3 to TRBJ2-3; D perhaps matches TRBD1 (6 bases). The CDR3 extends over 18 amino acids. The V end lost 2 bases, the J end lost 2 bases, and 20 bases lay between the germline ends. Germline values: CDR1 LGHNA, CDR2 YSLEER. The CDR3 sequence: CASSQLRKTGPYTDTQYF. The CDR3 coding sequence is TGCGCCAGCAGCCAACTGCGAAAGACAGGCCCTTACACAGATACGCAGTATTTT.

The chain joins TRBV29-1 to TRBJ2-7; TRBD2 agrees at 13 bases. Losses at the gene ends were 4 bases for V and 3 bases for J; bases not matched to a gene: 9. CDR3 length: 16 residues. The germline CDR1 and CDR2 sequences are SQVTM and ANQGSEA. Here the CDR3 reads CSVVTSGRAGNYEQYF. Here the CDR3 DNA reads TGCAGCGTTGTAACTAGCGGGAGGGCAGGGAACTACGAGCAGTACTTC.

The gene calls are TRBV12-3 or TRBV12-4 and TRBJ1-6; D unclear. The CDR3 length is 15 residues. Trimming cost V 3 bases and J 6 bases, with 12 bases left between them. The CDR3 sequence: CASSFFPEINSPLHF. The CDR3 nucleotides are TGTGCCAGCAGTTTTTTTCCGGAAATTAATTCACCCCTCCACTTT.

The CDR3 DNA follows: TGTGCCAGCAGTCAGTCCCGACAAGGTGGCCAGCCCCAGCATTTT. Amino acids: CASSQSRQGGQPQHF. This chain joins TRBV27 and TRBJ1-5; D unclear. The germline V gene encodes CDR1 MNHEY and CDR2 SMNVEV (reference sequence). V dropped 5 bases and J dropped 7 bases, with 18 bases sitting between them. This CDR3 has 15 residues.

V and J are TRBV6-6 and TRBJ2-7; 8 nucleotides match TRBD2. The CDR3 loop spans 17 amino acids. V lost 2 bases and J lost 0; bases outside the gene matches: 9. The germline V gene has CDR1 MNHNY and CDR2 SVGAGI (reference sequence). This chain's CDR3 is CASSYLPGAGDSYEQYF. The CDR3 region has the DNA TGTGCCAGCAGTTACCTACCTGGAGCGGGAGACTCCTACGAGCAGTACTTC.

This chain uses TRBV12-3 or TRBV12-4 with TRBJ2-6; D not certain. Trimming cost V 7 bases and J 1 base, with 11 bases left between them. The CDR3 runs to 15 residues. The CDR3 DNA is TGTGCCAGCACCCAGCTGGGATCTGGGGCCAACGTCCTGACTTTC. Protein product: CASTQLGSGANVLTF.

The rearrangement uses TRBV4-3 and TRBJ1-4; 12 bases align to TRBD1. V trimming: 4 bases; J trimming: 8 bases; junction bases outside the gene matches: 8. Germline values: CDR1 LGHNA, CDR2 YSLEER. The length of the CDR3 is 16 residues. For the CDR3, the DNA is TGCGCCAGCAGCCCTGGGACAGGGGGCGCGTACGAAAAACTGTTTTTT. Translation: CASSPGTGGAYEKLFF.

The chain is built from TRBV12-3 or TRBV12-4 and TRBJ1-1, with a possible D match to TRBD1 (6 bases). The CDR3 is 16 residues long. Trimming took off 4 bases at V and 5 bases at J, with 20 bases between the two ends. In nucleotides, the CDR3 is TGTGCCAGCAGTTGGGACGTTGGGGGCGGGAGGACTGAAGCTTTCTTT. Its translation: CASSWDVGGGRTEAFF.

The V call is TRBV7-2, the J call TRBJ2-3; D might be TRBD2 (8 bases). The CDR3 spans 16 residues. CDR1 and CDR2 from the germline V gene are SGHTA and FQGNSA. V lost 4 bases and J lost 1, with 15 bases in between. The CDR3 region is CASSSGGTARTDTQYF. The CDR3 region has the DNA TGTGCCAGCAGCTCGGGGGGGACAGCCCGCACAGATACGCAGTATTTT.

This chain uses TRBV6-5 with TRBJ2-1, with 8 bases identical to TRBD2. This CDR3 has 14 amino acids. CDR1 and CDR2 (germline): MNHEY, SVGAGI. Trimming removed 5 bases from V and 4 bases from J; junction bases left unmatched: 4. CDR3 sequence: CASSVSSGYNEQFF. For the CDR3, the DNA is TGTGCCAGCAGTGTCTCTAGCGGGTACAATGAGCAGTTCTTC.

V gene TRBV3-1 combines with J gene TRBJ2-5; D ambiguous. The V and J ends lost 4 bases and 1 base respectively, with 16 bases between them. Germline CDR1 is LGHDT and CDR2 is YNNKEL (reference sequence). CDR3 length equals 16 residues. This chain's CDR3 is CASSPLKLLGQETQYF. The CDR3 nucleotides are TGTGCCAGCAGCCCTTTGAAGCTCCTAGGCCAAGAGACCCAGTACTTC.

A single count supports this clonotype. Mismatch with germline at one junction end may stem from a read error. CDR3 region: CASSPTVNTEASF. CDR3 DNA: TGTGCCAGCAGCCCCACGGTGAACACTGAAGCTTCCTTT. The rearrangement links TRBV11-2 to TRBJ1-1; unclear D gene. The CDR3 contains 13 residues. Germline-derived CDR1 and CDR2 are SGHAT and FQNNGV. The full variable domain, rest sourced from reference TRBV11-2 and TRBJ1-1, is EAGVAQSPRYKIIEKRQSVAFWCNPISGHATLYWYQQILGQGPKLLIQFQNNGVVDDSQLPKDRFSAERLKGVDSTLKIQPAKLEDSAVYLCASSPTVNTEASFGQGTRLTVV.

The chain employs TRBV7-8 and TRBJ2-1; D may correspond to TRBD1 or TRBD2 (5 bases each). This CDR3 comprises 16 residues. The germline gives CDR1 SGHVS, CDR2 FQNEAQ. V dropped 5 bases and J dropped 4 bases, with 18 bases sitting between them. The CDR3 loop reads CASSVSRLGVYNEQFF. CDR3 in DNA: TGTGCCAGCAGCGTATCCAGGCTGGGGGTTTACAATGAGCAGTTCTTC. Using reference TRBV7-8 and TRBJ2-1 for the parts outside the CDR3, the full variable domain is GAGVSQSPRYKVAKRGQDVALRCDPISGHVSLFWYQQALGQGPEFLTYFQNEAQLDKSGLPSDRFFAERPEGSVSTLKIQRTQQEDSAVYLCASSVSRLGVYNEQFFGPGTRLTVL.

The chain recombines TRBV20-1 with TRBJ1-2; no clear D. CDR3 length: 13 amino acids. Deletions cut 3 bases from V and 5 bases from J, with 13 bases between. CDR1 is DFQATT, CDR2 SNEGSKA, per germline (reference sequence). CDR3 DNA: TGCAGTGCTAGGGAGGGTATACGGTATGGCTACACCTTC. Translation gives CSAREGIRYGYTF.

This clonotype occurred a few times. The V and J genes are TRBV5-6 and TRBJ2-4, with 7 bases lining up with TRBD1. This CDR3 comprises 16 residues. Germline CDR1 is SGHDT and CDR2 is YYEEEE. Trimming removed 1 base from V and 1 base from J; junction bases left unmatched: 5. The CDR3 is CASSLIEGAAKNIQYF. The CDR3 DNA follows: TGTGCCAGCAGCTTGATTGAGGGGGCGGCCAAAAACATTCAGTACTTC.

This clonotype was observed a few times. The chain uses TRBV28 and TRBJ2-1; unclear D gene. The V and J ends lost 10 bases and 9 bases respectively, with 25 bases between them. This CDR3 contains 15 residues. CDR1 is MDHEN, CDR2 SYDVKM, per germline. CDR3 amino acids: CATARTGLPLGEQFF. CDR3 coding DNA: TGTGCCACAGCAAGAACGGGTCTCCCCTTAGGTGAGCAGTTCTTC.

The chain joins TRBV5-1 to TRBJ2-1; possible D gene TRBD1, 5 bases. Germline CDR1 SGHRS, CDR2 YFSETQ. V was cut by 0 bases and J by 5 bases, with 6 bases left in between. The CDR3 contains 13 residues. The CDR3 nucleotides read TGCGCCAGCAGCTTGGAGGACAACAATGAGCAGTTCTTC. The encoded protein is CASSLEDNNEQFF. Complete variable domain (other parts from reference TRBV5-1 and TRBJ2-1): KAGVTQTPRYLIKTRGQQVTLSCSPISGHRSVSWYQQTPGQGLQFLFEYFSETQRNKGNFPGRFSGRQFSNSRSEMNVSTLELGDSALYLCASSLEDNNEQFFGPGTRLTVL.

This chain uses TRBV2 with TRBJ1-2; a possible D gene is TRBD1 (5 bases). V dropped 11 bases and J dropped 5 bases, with 15 bases sitting between them. CDR1 is SNHLY and CDR2 is FYNNEI in the germline V gene. The CDR3 totals 12 residues. CDR3 coding DNA: TGTGCCTCCAAGGACGGGGGATATGGCTACACCTTC. Its protein product is CASKDGGYGYTF.

The gene calls are TRBV4-1 and TRBJ2-7, with D hard to call. The CDR3 runs 13 residues. Looked up from germline, CDR1 is MGHRA and CDR2 is YSYEKL. The germline V and J ends were trimmed by 8 bases and 2 bases, with 13 bases remaining between them. CDR3 bases: TGCGCCAGCGCGACGGAGCTCGCCTACGAGCAGTACTTC. Its protein is CASATELAYEQYF.

The V gene is TRBV12-3 or TRBV12-4, the J gene TRBJ2-7; 8 bases agree with TRBD2. V lost 7 bases and J lost 3; bases outside the gene matches: 8. This CDR3 comprises 14 residues. The CDR3 reads CASTTGGTGYEQYF. As DNA, the CDR3 is TGTGCCAGCACCACGGGAGGGACGGGCTACGAGCAGTACTTC.

The chain has TRBV15 and TRBJ2-7; TRBD1 might be the D (6 bases). CDR1 and CDR2 (germline): LNHNV, YYDKDF (reference sequence). The ends were cut back, 6 bases at V and 0 bases at J, with 30 bases in the middle. The CDR3 has 20 amino acids. The CDR3 here is CATRNTYRASADRLSYEQYF. CDR3 sequence (DNA): TGTGCCACCAGGAATACTTACAGGGCCTCCGCCGACCGCCTCTCCTACGAGCAGTACTTC.

The rearrangement uses TRBV4-3 and TRBJ2-7, with D perhaps TRBD2 (5 bases). This CDR3 has 14 amino acids. The V end was cut by 0 bases, the J end by 7 bases, with 13 bases between. CDR1 is LGHNA, CDR2 YSLEER, per germline. CDR3: CASSQEFEPGEQYF. CDR3 sequence (DNA): TGCGCCAGCAGCCAAGAGTTTGAGCCGGGAGAGCAGTACTTC.

The chain employs TRBV6-2 or TRBV6-3 and TRBJ1-2; no clear D. This CDR3 spans 14 amino acids. Germline loops: CDR1 MNHEY, CDR2 SVGEGT. V gave up 5 bases and J gave up 7 bases, with 17 bases separating them. CDR3 DNA sequence: TGTGCCAGCAGTCCCAGTCTGGTGATTAGTGGCTACACCTTC. Protein: CASSPSLVISGYTF.